This T cell receptor beta chain emerged from a study of shared clonotypes between healthy human individuals. Study-level findings and limits: Shared clonotypes: about 5% naive CD4, roughly 3.5% naive CD8, 2.3% memory CD4, 0.4% to 0.5% memory CD8. Inspection by rarefaction showed sorted-subset sequencing to be incomplete despite large depth.

In the source study's methods: ImmunoSEQ supplied junction-only sequences lacking quality scores, so filtering was different. Sequencing was performed with immunoSEQ multiplex PCR; in TCRdb, only in-frame clones are kept and a portion is missing. That table furnishes V, J and clone size, whereas the DNA furnished D and trimming. This sample yields under 650,000 clones, of which approximately 95% are seen a single time; 0.06% belongs to the top ten. Points on this clone: Its antigen is still unknown.

What was sequenced was naive CD4+ T cells sorted from blood. The subset here: CD45RA+ positively selected. The TCR originated in a woman aged 25 to 39 in good health.

The CDR3 region is CATRWPSSSYEQYF. Written as DNA, the CDR3 is TGTGCCACCCGCTGGCCTAGCTCCTCCTACGAGCAGTACTTC. This chain uses TRBV28 with TRBJ2-7, with a possible D match to TRBD2 (5 bases). Trimming took off 10 bases at V and 0 bases at J, with 16 bases between the two ends. The CDR3 covers 14 residues. Germline assignment: CDR1 MDHEN and CDR2 SYDVKM.